This T cell receptor (beta chain) was obtained from a study of T cell changes during pregnancy in multiple sclerosis. Here immunoSEQ multiplex PCR was the method, and the copy in TCRdb shows in-frame clones only, minus some. The sample lists around 100,000 clones, around 92% occurring once. This clonotype was obtained from a female donor with multiple sclerosis, enrolled in a pregnancy study. This material consisted of peripheral blood, taken after pregnancy.

This CDR3 is CASSSPLAGGLVNEQYF. The CDR3 bases are TGTGCCAGCAGCTCGCCACTAGCGGGAGGTTTAGTCAACGAGCAGTACTTC. The rearrangement links TRBV7-2 to TRBJ2-7, with 12 positions matching TRBD2. The V gene end was trimmed by 4 bases and the J gene end by 5 bases; junction bases not matched to a gene: 12. Looked up from germline, CDR1 is SGHTA and CDR2 is FQGNSA. This CDR3 spans 17 amino acids.